What follows is one TCR beta chain and its context. This specimen comes from a study of blood T cell repertoires in COVID-19. Study at large: The United States, Italy and Spain were the sources of the acute and convalescent COVID-19 samples. Sources were T cells, B-cell-depleted T cells, or PBMCs; the material itself was cDNA or gDNA.

Authors' data handling: For nucleated cells, counts were estimated from reference gene primer amplification. Measured with immunoSEQ multiplex PCR; TCRdb has only the in-frame clones, and not every one. V and J calls and clone size follow that table, whereas D and trimming were derived from the DNA. The sample includes approximately 340,000 clones, about 91% of them seen just once. Enrollment of patients from Seattle took place during active infection, with longitudinal follow-up. CDR3 length: 13 residues. V shed 3 bases and J shed 2 bases, with 11 bases lying between them. Germline V gene sequence: CDR1 DFQATT, CDR2 SNEGSKA (reference sequence).

The rearrangement uses TRBV20-1 and TRBJ2-7, with D perhaps matching TRBD1 (6 bases). The sequence derives from a young man with COVID-19, enrolled during active disease. The source material was peripheral blood. This CDR3 reads CSASGGQAYEQYF. CDR3 DNA sequence: TGCAGTGCTAGTGGGGGACAAGCCTACGAGCAGTACTTC.